A single sample gave rise to the 5 T cell receptor beta chains below, sequenced in a study of neurological immune-mediated disorders. TCRdb called the 5' RACE reads again in MiXCR, with one record for every CDR3 protein. The data hold 45,000 or so distinct CDR3 sequences, with just under 6.5% observed a single time. What was sequenced was CD4+ T cells from blood. These receptors were collected from a woman aged 40 to 49 in good health.

This clonotype was counted ten times or more. The chain recombines TRBV14 with TRBJ2-1; the match to TRBD2 covers 7 bases. There are 16 residues in the CDR3. J lost 0 bases, V lost 4 bases, and 6 bases had no gene match. The germline V gene has CDR1 SGHDN and CDR2 FVKESK. The DNA for the CDR3 is TGTGCCAGCAGCCTACTAGGCGGGAGCTCCTACAATGAGCAGTTCTTC. This translates into CASSLLGGSSYNEQFF.

Many counts were recorded for this clonotype. The J gene is TRBJ1-1, the V gene TRBV6-5; D uncertain. The CDR3 extends over 13 amino acids. The germline CDR1 and CDR2 sequences are MNHEY and SVGAGI. With 3 bases removed from V and 2 bases from J, the gap between germline ends came to 7 bases. CDR3 region: CASSYGSNTEAFF. CDR3 nucleotide sequence: TGTGCCAGCAGTTATGGATCTAACACTGAAGCTTTCTTT.

This clonotype is classed as medium-sized. This chain joins TRBV5-5 and TRBJ2-4; D call uncertain. With 4 bases removed from V and 0 bases from J, the gap between germline ends came to 14 bases. CDR1 is SGHKS, CDR2 YYEKEE, per germline (reference sequence). This CDR3 contains 16 residues. The CDR3 sequence is CASSLPTSLAKNIQYF. The CDR3 DNA reads TGTGCCAGCAGCCTCCCAACGTCACTAGCCAAAAACATTCAGTACTTC.

This clonotype was counted ten times or more. The J gene is TRBJ1-1, the V gene TRBV5-5; the D is unclear. The CDR3 spans 14 residues. Germline lookup yields CDR1 SGHKS and CDR2 YYEKEE (reference sequence). Trimming cost V 8 bases and J 1 base, with 15 bases left between them. The CDR3, as DNA: TGTGCCAGTAGCCAAGGGCAGGCGAACACTGAAGCTTTCTTT. Encoded protein: CASSQGQANTEAFF.

This clonotype was counted ten times or more. The gene calls are TRBV5-1 and TRBJ2-1; possible D gene TRBD2, 6 bases. Germline V gene sequence: CDR1 SGHRS, CDR2 YFSETQ. CDR3 length: 17 residues. Trimming took off 3 bases at V and 8 bases at J, with 24 bases between the two ends. This CDR3 is CASSYLPGGDGGDEQFF. CDR3 nucleotide sequence: TGCGCCAGCAGCTACCTTCCAGGAGGGGACGGAGGTGATGAGCAGTTCTTC.